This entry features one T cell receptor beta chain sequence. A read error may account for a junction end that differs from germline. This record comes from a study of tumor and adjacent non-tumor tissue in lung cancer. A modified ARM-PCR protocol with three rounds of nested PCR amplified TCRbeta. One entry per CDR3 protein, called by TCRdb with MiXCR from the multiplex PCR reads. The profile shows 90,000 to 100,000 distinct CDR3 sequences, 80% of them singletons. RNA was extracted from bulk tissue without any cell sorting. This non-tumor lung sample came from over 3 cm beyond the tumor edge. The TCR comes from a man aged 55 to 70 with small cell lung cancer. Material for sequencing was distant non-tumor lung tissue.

In nucleotides, the CDR3 is TGTGCTAGCAGATTAGTGGGGACCACTGAAGCTTTCTTT. This translates into CASRLVGTTEAFF. J is TRBJ1-1 and V is TRBV5-5; possibly TRBD1 for D (5 bases). The V gene's germline CDR1 is SGHKS and CDR2 YYEKEE (reference sequence). The CDR3 contains 13 residues.